This T cell receptor beta chain emerged from a study of T cell clonotyping in hematopoietic cell transplantation. The wider study: Recipient blood drawn about 28 days pretransplant and days 30, 100, 180 after.

The method was immunoSEQ multiplex PCR; TCRdb's version includes in-frame clones alone and lacks a portion of them. Of fewer than 3,500 clones in the sample, approximately 90% were seen once. V lost 5 bases, J lost 9 bases, and 14 bases lay in between. The germline CDR1 and CDR2 sequences are GTSNPN and SVGIG (reference sequence). The CDR3 has 12 residues. General study points: After transplant, recipient diversity fell while pathologically expanded clonotypes grew through day 180.

As concerns this clone: Its target is unknown.

The J gene is TRBJ1-5, the V gene TRBV30, with D perhaps TRBD1 (5 bases). Sequences were derived from PBMCs, sampled at the time of graft-versus-host disease after allogeneic stem cell transplant. This clonotype was sampled from a male patient aged 55 to 69 who had an allogeneic stem cell transplant from a related donor, so the T cells may come from the graft donor. Some clones in this sample may be carry-over from other donors' samples. The CDR3 region is CAWDRGSGPQHF. CDR3 DNA sequence: TGTGCCTGGGACAGAGGGAGTGGGCCCCAGCATTTT. Drawing the rest from reference TRBV30 and TRBJ1-5, the complete variable domain is SQTIHQWPATLVQPVGSPLSLECTVEGTSNPNLYWYRQAAGRGLQLLFYSVGIGQISSEVPQNLSASRPQDRQFILSSKKLLLSDSGFYLCAWDRGSGPQHFGDGTRLSIL.